These 19 T cell receptor beta chains were sequenced from one sample in a study of blood T cell repertoires in COVID-19. Sequenced by immunoSEQ multiplex PCR; TCRdb stores in-frame clones only, minus some. There are 200,000 or so clones in the sample; less than 90% occur only once, and around 2.6% lies in the top ten. The sample taken for sequencing was PBMCs or T cells enriched from blood (not recorded which). The receptors were sampled from a woman under 40 who had recovered from COVID-19.

This chain uses TRBV9 with TRBJ1-6; D call uncertain. Germline assignment: CDR1 SGDLS and CDR2 YYNGEE. The CDR3 loop spans 13 amino acids. V lost 1 base, J lost 5 bases, and 4 bases lay in between. The CDR3 loop reads CASSVYNNSPLHF. The CDR3 nucleotides are TGTGCCAGCAGCGTATATAATAATTCACCCCTCCACTTT.

DNA for the CDR3: TGTGCCAGCAGTGAAAGGACAGGGGGACCCTACGAGCAGTACTTC. This encodes CASSERTGGPYEQYF. The V and J genes are TRBV6-1 and TRBJ2-7; 10 bases align to TRBD1. This CDR3 has 15 amino acids. Germline CDR1 MNHNS, CDR2 SASEGT. Trimming cost V 2 bases and J 2 bases; bases outside gene matches: 3.

The chain is built from TRBV28 and TRBJ2-1, with 10 bases that match TRBD1. From germline, CDR1 is MDHEN and CDR2 SYDVKM. V was pared by 6 bases and J by 7 bases, with 12 bases of the junction left unmatched. CDR3 length equals 16 residues. CDR3 in amino acids: CASRYRSRDRGNEQFF. CDR3 in DNA: TGTGCCAGCAGATACCGTAGCCGGGACAGGGGAAATGAGCAGTTCTTC. Combining the CDR3 with reference TRBV28 and TRBJ2-1 gives the whole variable domain DVKVTQSSRYLVKRTGEKVFLECVQDMDHENMFWYRQDPGLGLRLIYFSYDVKMKEKGDIPEGYSVSREKKERFSLILESASTNQTSMYLCASRYRSRDRGNEQFFGPGTRLTVL.

This chain links TRBV19 with TRBJ1-1; TRBD1 aligns across 10 bases. CDR3 length: 15 residues. The trim removed 7 bases at V and 5 bases at J, leaving 10 bases unmatched. CDR1 is LNHDA and CDR2 is SQIVND in the germline V gene (reference sequence). The CDR3 loop reads CASTYSGTGDTEAFF. In nucleotides, the CDR3 is TGTGCCAGTACCTACAGTGGGACAGGGGATACTGAAGCTTTCTTT.

The chain is built from TRBV6-2 or TRBV6-3 and TRBJ2-3, with 7 bases identical to TRBD2. Germline values: CDR1 MNHEY, CDR2 SVGEGT. This CDR3 contains 16 residues. J was trimmed by 3 bases and V by 5 bases; bases with no gene match: 11. The CDR3 DNA sequence: TGTGCCAGCAGTCCGGGACTATCCCCATATACAGATACGCAGTATTTT. Its protein product is CASSPGLSPYTDTQYF.

This chain's CDR3 is CAWRTSWPRGDTQYF. In nucleotides, the CDR3 is TGTGCCTGGAGAACCTCTTGGCCCCGAGGAGATACGCAGTATTTT. V and J are TRBV30 and TRBJ2-3; no clear D. V lost 3 bases, J lost 5 bases, and 18 bases lay in between. The CDR3 has 15 residues. Per germline, CDR1 GTSNPN and CDR2 SVGIG (reference sequence).

This chain connects TRBV3-1 (or the pseudogene TRBV3-2) to TRBJ1-1, with 12 bases lining up with TRBD1. This CDR3 region has 15 residues. CDR1 is LGHDT and CDR2 is YNNKEL in the germline V gene (reference sequence). The V gene end was trimmed by 4 bases and the J gene end by 2 bases; junction bases not matched to a gene: 2. CDR3 bases: TGTGCCAGCAGCCCGGGACAGGGGGCTAACACTGAAGCTTTCTTT. It codes for CASSPGQGANTEAFF.

CDR3 loop: CASTVRGGPDTGELFF. DNA for the CDR3: TGTGCCAGTACTGTCCGGGGGGGCCCGGACACCGGGGAGCTGTTTTTT. The chain links TRBV19 to TRBJ2-2, with 8 bases aligning to TRBD2. This CDR3 contains 16 residues. Germline CDR1 LNHDA, CDR2 SQIVND (reference sequence). Trimming at V came to 7 bases and at J to 3 bases, leaving 10 bases not matched to a gene.

This chain connects TRBV5-4 to TRBJ2-3, with TRBD2 matching 7 bases. Germline V gives CDR1 SGHNT, CDR2 YYREEE (reference sequence). With V trimmed by 4 bases and J by 0 bases, 17 bases remained unmatched. The CDR3 length is 19 residues. CDR3 in amino acids: CASSANGAGEHPSTDTQYF. In nucleotides, the CDR3 is TGTGCCAGCAGCGCCAATGGGGCGGGGGAACACCCTAGCACAGATACGCAGTATTTT.

The chain couples TRBV11-2 to TRBJ1-1; TRBD1 agrees at 7 bases. V lost 6 bases and J lost 1; bases outside the gene matches: 8. From germline, CDR1 is SGHAT and CDR2 FQNNGV. This CDR3 is 15 amino acids long. Here the CDR3 DNA reads TGTGCCAGCAGGAGTACAGGGGATGCGAACACTGAAGCTTTCTTT. Its translation is CASRSTGDANTEAFF. The entire variable domain, with the rest obtained from reference TRBV11-2 and TRBJ1-1, is as follows: EAGVAQSPRYKIIEKRQSVAFWCNPISGHATLYWYQQILGQGPKLLIQFQNNGVVDDSQLPKDRFSAERLKGVDSTLKIQPAKLEDSAVYLCASRSTGDANTEAFFGQGTRLTVV.

A note on this clone: This sample includes further DNA sequences coding for the same CDR3. CDR3 region: CASSVGTGPYEQYF. CDR3 DNA: TGTGCCAGCAGCGTAGGGACAGGGCCCTACGAGCAGTACTTC. The chain combines TRBV9 with TRBJ2-7; 8 bases fit TRBD1. CDR1 is SGDLS, CDR2 YYNGEE, per germline. The CDR3 length is 14 residues. V gave up 0 bases and J gave up 2 bases; unmatched junction bases: 1.

The chain joins TRBV6-2 or TRBV6-3 to TRBJ2-5; TRBD2 aligns across 9 bases. The CDR3 contains 17 residues. V was pared by 0 bases and J by 0 bases, with 5 bases of the junction left unmatched. Germline CDR1 is MNHEY and CDR2 is SVGEGT. For the CDR3, the DNA is TGTGCCAGCAGTTACTCGTGGAGCGGGGGGTACCAAGAGACCCAGTACTTC. Translation gives CASSYSWSGGYQETQYF.

This sequence joins TRBV5-1 and TRBJ1-2; TRBD1 agrees at 8 bases. The CDR3 sequence is 16 residues long. The trim removed 0 bases at V and 4 bases at J, leaving 8 bases unmatched. Germline V gene data show CDR1 as SGHRS and CDR2 as YFSETQ. CDR3 in DNA: TGCGCCAGCAGCTTGGACCCAGGGGGCTCCTCCTATGGCTACACCTTC. It is translated as CASSLDPGGSSYGYTF.

The genes are TRBV2 and TRBJ1-4, with 8 bases that match TRBD1. The CDR3 length is 15 residues. Trimming cost V 8 bases and J 7 bases; bases outside gene matches: 12. Looked up from germline, CDR1 is SNHLY and CDR2 is FYNNEI. This CDR3 reads CASRLRTGKFEKLFF. In DNA, the CDR3 is TGTGCCAGCCGGCTTCGGACAGGGAAATTTGAAAAACTGTTTTTT.

This rearrangement joins TRBV24-1 to TRBJ2-1; no definite D call. CDR3 size: 14 residues. Germline loops: CDR1 KGHDR, CDR2 SFDVKD. With 12 bases removed from V and 0 bases from J, the gap between germline ends came to 14 bases. CDR3 nucleotides: TGTGCCGCCTTTACCGGAGTCTCCTACAATGAGCAGTTCTTC. This translates into CAAFTGVSYNEQFF.

The chain is built from TRBV7-3 and TRBJ2-2; 14 bases are shared with TRBD2. The ends lost 5 bases at V and 4 bases at J; junction bases unmatched: 6. Germline CDR1 reads SGHTA; CDR2 reads FQGTGA. There are 17 residues in the CDR3. The DNA of the CDR3 is TGTGCCAGCAGCCCCCGGGGACTAGCGGGGGCCACCGGGGAGCTGTTTTTT. Amino acids: CASSPRGLAGATGELFF.

This clone was detected only once. V gene TRBV18 combines with J gene TRBJ1-6; 7 bases fit TRBD1. Germline trimming cut 6 bases from V and 4 bases from J; bases unmatched to any gene: 18. The CDR3 extends over 19 amino acids. Per germline, CDR1 KGHSH and CDR2 LQKENI. The CDR3, as DNA: TGTGCCAGCTCTCCCCGGGCGCAAGCCAAGACAGGGTATAATTCACCCCTCCACTTT. It specifies CASSPRAQAKTGYNSPLHF.

V is TRBV27 and J is TRBJ2-3; 10 bases are shared with TRBD1. The CDR3 has 14 amino acids. Unmatched junction bases numbered 4, after V lost 8 bases and J lost 2 bases. CDR1 and CDR2 (germline): MNHEY, SMNVEV (reference sequence). CDR3: CASRDRGHTDTQYF. CDR3 sequence (DNA): TGTGCCAGCCGTGACAGGGGGCACACAGATACGCAGTATTTT.

The chain carries TRBV5-1 and TRBJ1-5, with 11 bases fitting TRBD1. Germline loops: CDR1 SGHRS, CDR2 YFSETQ. Trimming at V came to 4 bases and at J to 8 bases, leaving 8 bases not matched to a gene. This CDR3 region has 15 residues. The chain's CDR3 is CASSEGQGAGKPQHF. CDR3 nucleotide sequence: TGCGCCAGCAGCGAAGGACAGGGGGCTGGGAAGCCCCAGCATTTT.